The present T cell receptor beta chain was sequenced within a study of blood T cell repertoires in COVID-19. About the research overall: Samples of COVID-19 (acute and convalescent) were obtained from the United States, Italy and Spain. The cDNA or gDNA used as material had been derived from T cells, B-cell-depleted T cells, or PBMCs.

The germline V gene has CDR1 MDHEN and CDR2 SYDVKM. The CDR3 contains 15 residues. V was shortened by 2 bases and J by 7 bases, with 17 bases between the two germline ends. Per the authors' pipeline: For nucleated cells, counts were estimated from reference gene primer amplification. Clones were sequenced by immunoSEQ multiplex PCR, and TCRdb holds only the in-frame ones, with some missing. From that table come the V and J calls and clone size; the DNA was used to work out D and trimming. The repertoire holds 35,000 to 55,000 clones, with approximately 89% as singletons. This TCR derives from a human donor in a cohort sampled during active COVID-19. The chain couples TRBV28 to TRBJ1-1, with D perhaps matching TRBD1 (6 bases). Sequencing used peripheral blood. The CDR3 nucleotides are TGTGCCAGCAGTTTAATGGGCAGGGGACCTCTTGAAGCTTTCTTT. Residues: CASSLMGRGPLEAFF.